This T cell receptor beta chain comes out of a study of shared clonotypes between healthy human individuals. A 200 ng quantity of DNA, about 30,000 T cell genomes, went into the sorted-subset replicate PCRs. Here immunoSEQ multiplex PCR was the method, and the copy in TCRdb shows in-frame clones only, minus some. The sample yields about 1.1 million clones, 60% to 85% seen once. This TCR derives from a man aged 18 to 30 in good health. Some clones in this sample may be carry-over from other donors' samples. The sequenced material came from memory CD4+ T cells from PBMCs. Subset reported: CD45RA-negative fraction.

The DNA for the CDR3 is TGCGCCAGCAGCTTGGGTCGAGGACAGGGTGAAAAACTGTTTTTT. The encoded protein is CASSLGRGQGEKLFF. V is TRBV5-1 and J is TRBJ1-4; 8 bases align to TRBD1. CDR3 length: 15 residues. Germline V CDR1 and CDR2: SGHRS, YFSETQ. V lost 0 bases, J lost 7 bases, and 5 bases stayed unmatched.